These 12 T cell receptor beta chains came from one sample sequenced in a study of vaccination effects on CD4 cells after COVID-19. Sequencing followed a ViraFEST assay step that expanded antigen-specific CD4+ T cells with viral peptide pools. With 10 to 11 days of culture completed, CD4+ T cells were isolated. None of the vaccinated had previously contracted SARS-CoV-2, and their nucleocapsid antibodies tested negative. Their recognized antigens are unknown. Some clones are missing from TCRdb's copy, which holds only in-frame ones; the method was immunoSEQ multiplex PCR. Of tens of thousands of clones listed, 66% are singletons. Sample: CD4+ T cells from PBMCs cultured with HCoV-OC43 spike peptides, taken before COVID-19 vaccination. Subset noted: HCoV-OC43 spike overlapping peptide pool stimulation. These receptors originate from a human donor who received a COVID-19 vaccine.

This chain links TRBV3-1 (or the pseudogene TRBV3-2) with TRBJ1-3, with D maybe TRBD1 (5 bases). The CDR3 spans 14 residues. CDR1 LGHDT and CDR2 YNNKEL come from the germline V gene (reference sequence). Trimming left V 0 bases short and J 7 bases short, with 10 bases between. The CDR3 here is CASSQEGGSNTIYF. DNA of the CDR3: TGTGCCAGCAGCCAAGAGGGGGGATCGAACACCATATATTTT.

This clone was observed a handful of times. The chain's CDR3 is CASSLSGTAGTQYF. Written as DNA, the CDR3 is TGTGCCAGCAGCTTATCCGGGACAGCAGGGACCCAGTACTTC. The chain links TRBV7-2 to TRBJ2-5; 7 nucleotides match TRBD1. J gave up 7 bases and V 2 bases, and 7 bases lay outside the gene matches. The length of the CDR3 is 14 residues. CDR1 and CDR2 (germline): SGHTA, FQGNSA.

The gene calls are TRBV29-1 and TRBJ1-1; 9 positions match TRBD1. CDR1 SQVTM and CDR2 ANQGSEA come from the germline V gene. V shed 5 bases and J 0 bases; nucleotides not matched to a gene: 7. The length of the CDR3 is 15 residues. The CDR3: CSVQYRGLLNTEAFF. The CDR3 nucleotides read TGCAGCGTTCAATACAGGGGGCTTTTGAACACTGAAGCTTTCTTT.

The chain is built from TRBV6-5 and TRBJ1-2; weak D call: TRBD1 (6 bases). This CDR3 has 14 residues. The V end was cut by 7 bases, the J end by 2 bases, with 14 bases between. Germline V gene lookup returns CDR1 MNHEY and CDR2 SVGAGI. The CDR3 coding sequence is TGTGCCAGCATTCTCCGGGACATCAACTATGGCTACACCTTC. Protein: CASILRDINYGYTF.

V gene TRBV19 combines with J gene TRBJ1-5; D is ambiguous. Trimming removed 7 bases at V and 0 bases at J, with 13 bases between. This CDR3 has 15 amino acids. CDR1 and CDR2 (germline): LNHDA, SQIVND (reference sequence). CDR3 loop: CASMYSSSSNQPQHF. The CDR3, as DNA: TGTGCCAGTATGTACAGTTCCTCTAGCAATCAGCCCCAGCATTTT.

This sequence joins TRBV3-1 (or the pseudogene TRBV3-2) and TRBJ1-2; 7 bases map to TRBD1. The germline gives CDR1 LGHDT, CDR2 YNNKEL (reference sequence). This CDR3 comprises 14 residues. J lost 8 bases, V lost 0 bases, and 6 bases had no gene match. Here the CDR3 DNA reads TGTGCCAGCAGCCAAGAAAATTTAGGGGGCGGCTACACCTTC. It encodes CASSQENLGGGYTF.

The chain couples TRBV5-4 to TRBJ2-2; D might be TRBD1 or TRBD2, each matching 6 bases. The V gene's germline CDR1 is SGHNT and CDR2 YYREEE (reference sequence). V was cut by 0 bases and J by 4 bases, with 7 bases left in between. This CDR3 spans 14 amino acids. CDR3 sequence: CASSLGGATGELFF. The CDR3 DNA reads as TGTGCCAGCAGCTTGGGGGGGGCCACCGGGGAGCTGTTTTTT. Filled out from reference TRBV5-4 and TRBJ2-2, the complete variable domain reads ETGVTQSPTHLIKTRGQQVTLRCSSQSGHNTVSWYQQALGQGPQFIFQYYREEENGRGNFPPRFSGLQFPNYSSELNVNALELDDSALYLCASSLGGATGELFFGEGSRLTVL.

This chain uses TRBV5-6 with TRBJ1-5, with D unresolved. Per germline, CDR1 SGHDT and CDR2 YYEEEE. Trimming pared 0 bases from V and 0 bases from J, leaving 4 bases between. The length of the CDR3 is 14 residues. CDR3 DNA sequence: TGTGCCAGCAGCTTGGGGGGTAGCAATCAGCCCCAGCATTTT. This translates into CASSLGGSNQPQHF.

This chain uses TRBV11-2 with TRBJ2-2; unclear D gene. Germline assignment: CDR1 SGHAT and CDR2 FQNNGV. CDR3 length: 12 amino acids. With 3 bases removed from V and 7 bases from J, the gap between germline ends came to 6 bases. Here the CDR3 DNA reads TGTGCCAGCAGCTTCAGTAACGGGGAGCTGTTTTTT. This codes for CASSFSNGELFF.

The V gene is TRBV3-1 (or the pseudogene TRBV3-2), the J gene TRBJ2-7; D may match TRBD1 or TRBD2 (5 bases each). CDR1 and CDR2 from the germline V gene are LGHDT and YNNKEL (reference sequence). The CDR3 totals 13 residues. V was cut by 1 base and J by 9 bases, with 13 bases left in between. The CDR3, as DNA: TGTGCCAGCAGCCAAGGAGAGGAAGGGACGCAGTACTTC. Protein: CASSQGEEGTQYF.

This clone came up once. This sequence joins TRBV5-8 and TRBJ1-3; D gene uncertain. CDR1 and CDR2 from the germline V gene are SGHTS and YDEGEE. The ends were cut back, 4 bases at V and 8 bases at J, with 10 bases in the middle. CDR3 length: 12 residues. The CDR3, as DNA: TGTGCCAGCAGCCCCTGGGCGGACACCATATATTTT. Translation: CASSPWADTIYF.

The chain employs TRBV19 and TRBJ1-4, with a possible D match to TRBD1 (6 bases). This CDR3 region has 15 residues. Trimming pared 6 bases from V and 0 bases from J, leaving 11 bases between. CDR1 is LNHDA and CDR2 is SQIVND in the germline V gene (reference sequence). DNA of the CDR3: TGTGCCAGTAGGCGACAGGCCGCAACTAATGAAAAACTGTTTTTT. Its protein is CASRRQAATNEKLFF. Combining the CDR3 with reference TRBV19 and TRBJ1-4 gives the whole variable domain DGGITQSPKYLFRKEGQNVTLSCEQNLNHDAMYWYRQDPGQGLRLIYYSQIVNDFQKGDIAEGYSVSREKKESFPLTVTSAQKNPTAFYLCASRRQAATNEKLFFGSGTQLSVL.